These 5 T cell receptor beta chains were sequenced from one sample in a study of beta chain features in type 1 diabetes. Sequenced material consisted of expressed TCRB transcripts (all of the isolated RNA was reverse transcribed). Here immunoSEQ multiplex PCR was the method, and the copy in TCRdb shows in-frame clones only, minus some. The sample carries under 950,000 clones, about a sixth recorded once. The sequencing input was naive CD4+ T cells from blood. The receptors here all came from a woman under 30 in good health.

CDR3 loop: CSGVMREQYF. The CDR3 DNA follows: TGCAGTGGCGTCATGCGAGAGCAGTACTTC. V is TRBV20-1 and J is TRBJ2-7, with D uncertain. Germline CDR1 reads DFQATT; CDR2 reads SNEGSKA (reference sequence). There are 10 residues in the CDR3. V shed 7 bases and J shed 7 bases, with 11 bases lying between them.

V usage is TRBV15 and J usage is TRBJ1-5; possible D gene TRBD1, 5 bases. Per germline, CDR1 LNHNV and CDR2 YYDKDF (reference sequence). V shed 0 bases and J shed 1 base, with 13 bases lying between them. The CDR3 extends over 17 amino acids. The CDR3: CATSRDWDWGSNQPQHF. The CDR3 nucleotides read TGTGCCACCAGCAGAGATTGGGACTGGGGGAGCAATCAGCCCCAGCATTTT.

The V call is TRBV2, the J call TRBJ2-3, with D tentatively TRBD2 (5 bases). Germline loops: CDR1 SNHLY, CDR2 FYNNEI. This CDR3 comprises 14 residues. V was cut by 2 bases and J by 4 bases, with 10 bases left in between. CDR3 loop: CASSENSVADTQYF. For the CDR3, the DNA is TGTGCCAGCAGTGAAAATAGCGTCGCAGATACGCAGTATTTT.

This clone was seen only a few times. The rearrangement joins TRBV5-4 to TRBJ2-1, with 9 bases lining up with TRBD1. The CDR3 covers 17 residues. Germline values: CDR1 SGHNT, CDR2 YYREEE (reference sequence). V lost 6 bases and J lost 0; bases outside the gene matches: 10. The CDR3 DNA follows: TGTGCCAGCACCAAGGGAGGGGGACAGGGCTCCTACAATGAGCAGTTCTTC. This sequence encodes CASTKGGGQGSYNEQFF.

The chain carries TRBV7-9 and TRBJ2-1; maybe TRBD2 (5 bases). Trimming pared 8 bases from V and 3 bases from J, leaving 17 bases between. This CDR3 is built from 15 residues. CDR1 and CDR2 from the germline V gene are SEHNR and FQNEAQ (reference sequence). The CDR3 reads CASPGESGDYNEQFF. The CDR3 region has the DNA TGTGCCAGCCCCGGCGAGAGCGGAGACTACAATGAGCAGTTCTTC.